Shown below are 22 T cell receptor beta chains from a single sample sequenced in a study of cytomegalovirus exposure and HLA in healthy donors. 60 Vbeta and 13 Jbeta primers were used in PCR. Some clones are missing from TCRdb's copy, which holds only in-frame ones; the method was immunoSEQ multiplex PCR. The profile covers about 160,000 clones, with about 77% appearing a single time and about 1.3% taken by the ten largest. The sequencing input was PBMCs. Receptors originate from a man aged 25 to 40 in good health and CMV-seronegative.

The CDR3 sequence is CASSEVGTVYGYTF. The CDR3 DNA reads TGTGCCAGCAGTGAGGTGGGGACAGTTTATGGCTACACCTTC. J is TRBJ1-2 and V is TRBV2, with TRBD1 identical over 7 bases. V shed 3 bases and J 5 bases; nucleotides not matched to a gene: 6. The length of the CDR3 is 14 residues. The V gene's germline CDR1 is SNHLY and CDR2 FYNNEI. The full variable domain, with the rest looked up from reference TRBV2 and TRBJ1-2, is EPEVTQTPSHQVTQMGQEVILRCVPISNHLYFYWYRQILGQKVEFLVSFYNNEISEKSEIFDDQFSVERPDGSNFTLKIRSTKLEDSAMYFCASSEVGTVYGYTFGSGTRLTVV.

The rearrangement links TRBV7-8 to TRBJ1-1, with 7 positions matching TRBD1. V lost 5 bases and J lost 3; bases outside the gene matches: 9. The CDR3 loop spans 15 amino acids. The germline CDR1 and CDR2 sequences are SGHVS and FQNEAQ. In DNA, the CDR3 is TGTGCCAGCAGCCCCGCCCGACAGGGCGACACTGAAGCTTTCTTT. As protein: CASSPARQGDTEAFF.

The chain carries TRBV5-1 and TRBJ2-2; D perhaps matches TRBD2 (7 bases). The CDR3 contains 15 residues. The germline V gene encodes CDR1 SGHRS and CDR2 YFSETQ. The V end lost 0 bases, the J end lost 4 bases, and 10 bases lay between the germline ends. CDR3 nucleotides: TGCGCCAGCAGCTTGGACAGGGAGGGCACCGGGGAGCTGTTTTTT. Its translation is CASSLDREGTGELFF.

This clone was seen only once. This chain links TRBV7-6 with TRBJ1-5, with D perhaps matching TRBD1 (6 bases). This CDR3 has 13 residues. Between the trimmed V and J ends, which lost 5 bases and 6 bases, there was a span of 11 bases. Germline values: CDR1 SGHVS, CDR2 FNYEAQ. CDR3 sequence: CASSVQGFQPQHF. As DNA, the CDR3 is TGTGCCAGCAGCGTACAGGGATTTCAGCCCCAGCATTTT. The full variable domain, its missing parts supplied by reference TRBV7-6 and TRBJ1-5, is GAGVSQSPRYKVTKRGQDVALRCDPISGHVSLYWYRQALGQGPEFLTYFNYEAQQDKSGLPNDRFSAERPEGSISTLTIQRTEQRDSAMYRCASSVQGFQPQHFGDGTRLSIL.

The rearrangement joins TRBV6-6 to TRBJ1-2, with D tentatively TRBD1 (6 bases). Germline CDR1 MNHNY, CDR2 SVGAGI (reference sequence). Trimming removed 6 bases at V and 6 bases at J, with 14 bases between. This CDR3 has 13 residues. CDR3 in amino acids: CASRKAGVDGYTF. CDR3 DNA: TGTGCCAGCAGGAAGGCAGGGGTTGATGGCTACACCTTC.

The chain carries TRBV7-2 and TRBJ2-7, with no clear D. V was cut by 3 bases and J by 2 bases, with 11 bases left in between. This CDR3 region has 14 residues. Germline V CDR1 and CDR2: SGHTA, FQGNSA. The CDR3 reads CASSLVGAPYEQYF. The CDR3 nucleotides read TGTGCCAGCAGCTTGGTGGGCGCCCCCTACGAGCAGTACTTC.

The chain couples TRBV7-2 to TRBJ1-2; 11 nucleotides match TRBD1. Germline CDR1 reads SGHTA; CDR2 reads FQGNSA. The CDR3 has 16 amino acids. The V gene end was trimmed by 3 bases and the J gene end by 7 bases; junction bases not matched to a gene: 10. The CDR3 nucleotides read TGTGCCAGCAGCTTTGGGACAGGGGGTCTAGGCTCTGGCTACACCTTC. Its protein is CASSFGTGGLGSGYTF. The variable domain in full, with the rest retrieved from reference TRBV7-2 and TRBJ1-2, is GAGVSQSPSNKVTEKGKDVELRCDPISGHTALYWYRQSLGQGLEFLIYFQGNSAPDKSGLPSDRFSAERTGGSVSTLTIQRTQQEDSAVYLCASSFGTGGLGSGYTFGSGTRLTVV.

The J gene is TRBJ2-7, the V gene TRBV25-1; 14 bases line up with TRBD2. The CDR3 covers 18 residues. CDR1 and CDR2 (germline): MGHDK, SYGVNS. The V gene end was trimmed by 6 bases and the J gene end by 0 bases; junction bases not matched to a gene: 10. CDR3 region: CASSHGLAGGLSSYEQYF. For the CDR3, the DNA is TGTGCCAGCAGCCACGGACTAGCGGGAGGTTTGAGCTCCTACGAGCAGTACTTC.

The J gene is TRBJ2-2, the V gene TRBV7-2; TRBD1 agrees at 7 bases. V shed 5 bases, J shed 1 base, and the junction held 10 bases outside the gene matches. Germline CDR1 SGHTA, CDR2 FQGNSA. The CDR3 spans 17 residues. CDR3 DNA: TGTGCCAGCAGCCATAGAACGGGACAGATGAACACCGGGGAGCTGTTTTTT. This encodes CASSHRTGQMNTGELFF.

In this sample, this clone turned up a few times. The rearrangement uses TRBV4-1 and TRBJ1-5; 9 bases are shared with TRBD1. With 5 bases clipped from V and 7 bases from J, the junction kept 6 bases outside the gene matches. The length of the CDR3 is 14 residues. Germline V CDR1 and CDR2: MGHRA, YSYEKL. The CDR3 protein is CASSKGQGGQPQHF. The CDR3 region has the DNA TGCGCCAGCAGCAAGGGACAGGGTGGCCAGCCCCAGCATTTT.

The chain joins TRBV28 to TRBJ2-7; TRBD1 agrees at 7 bases. The junction had 10 bases not matched to a gene; V was cut back by 2 bases and J by 3 bases. CDR3 size: 16 residues. Per the germline V gene, CDR1 is MDHEN and CDR2 is SYDVKM. The CDR3 bases are TGTGCCAGCAGTTTAAGGCCCCAGGGGGTAAGCTACGAGCAGTACTTC. This sequence encodes CASSLRPQGVSYEQYF.

This chain connects TRBV9 to TRBJ2-2, with 8 bases matching TRBD2. The CDR3 totals 15 residues. Looked up from germline, CDR1 is SGDLS and CDR2 is YYNGEE. Germline trimming cut 4 bases from V and 0 bases from J; bases unmatched to any gene: 2. The CDR3 DNA reads TGTGCCAGCAGCCCCGGGGGGGCGAACACCGGGGAGCTGTTTTTT. Translating gives CASSPGGANTGELFF.

In this sample, this clone turned up a few times. The rearrangement links TRBV15 to TRBJ2-1; 11 bases match TRBD2. CDR1 is LNHNV and CDR2 is YYDKDF in the germline V gene (reference sequence). The J segment lost 3 bases and the V segment lost 1 base, leaving 2 bases of the junction unmatched. The CDR3 runs 16 residues. The CDR3 region is CATSRGLAGIYNEQFF. DNA for the CDR3: TGTGCCACCAGCAGAGGACTAGCGGGAATCTACAATGAGCAGTTCTTC.

This chain connects TRBV18 to TRBJ2-7; tentative D call: TRBD2 (6 bases). Trimming pared 3 bases from V and 0 bases from J, leaving 15 bases between. Germline V CDR1 and CDR2: KGHSH, LQKENI. CDR3 size: 16 residues. In DNA, the CDR3 is TGTGCCAGCTCACCGGTAGCGGAAGGGCACTCCTACGAGCAGTACTTC. Its translation is CASSPVAEGHSYEQYF.

The gene calls are TRBV10-1 and TRBJ2-7; TRBD1 is a possible D gene (6 bases). Germline V lookup: CDR1 WNHNN, CDR2 SYGVQD (reference sequence). V lost 0 bases and J 2 bases, leaving 14 bases between the germline ends. The CDR3 has 16 residues. For the CDR3, the DNA is TGCGCCAGCAGTGAGTCTGGGGGCAGCTCCACCTACGAGCAGTACTTC. Translated, it gives CASSESGGSSTYEQYF.

This clone came up a few times. The chain combines TRBV6-1 with TRBJ2-7, with 7 nucleotides matching TRBD2. CDR3 size: 16 residues. The ends lost 4 bases at V and 2 bases at J; junction bases unmatched: 11. In germline, CDR1 is MNHNS, CDR2 SASEGT. CDR3: CASSGLRWEGPYEQYF. In nucleotides, the CDR3 is TGTGCCAGCAGTGGATTGAGGTGGGAGGGTCCCTACGAGCAGTACTTC.

The chain carries TRBV5-8 and TRBJ1-2; TRBD1 is a possible D gene (5 bases). The CDR3 consists of 15 residues. Germline loops: CDR1 SGHTS, CDR2 YDEGEE. With 4 bases removed from V and 1 base from J, the gap between germline ends came to 14 bases. CDR3 in DNA: TGTGCCAGCAGCGCTTTAAGGGGTGGTAACTATGGCTACACCTTC. As protein: CASSALRGGNYGYTF.

This sequence joins TRBV11-2 and TRBJ1-2, with 9 nucleotides matching TRBD1. Germline V lookup: CDR1 SGHAT, CDR2 FQNNGV. Germline trimming cut 5 bases from V and 3 bases from J; bases unmatched to any gene: 4. This CDR3 has 14 amino acids. The CDR3 protein is CASSRTGEHYGYTF. CDR3 nucleotide sequence: TGTGCCAGCAGCCGGACAGGGGAACACTATGGCTACACCTTC.

This rearrangement joins TRBV7-9 to TRBJ2-7; 9 bases are a match to TRBD1. Trimming cost V 10 bases and J 7 bases; bases outside gene matches: 14. Germline CDR1 and CDR2: SEHNR and FQNEAQ (reference sequence). The CDR3 is made up of 14 amino acids. CDR3 nucleotide sequence: TGTGCCACCCAAACCCACGGACAGGGGAATGAGCAGTACTTC. It is translated as CATQTHGQGNEQYF.

Concerning this clone itself: One end of the junction does not line up with germline, which may come from a read error. V gene TRBV10-3 combines with J gene TRBJ2-3, with D possibly TRBD1 on 6 matching bases. Germline V gives CDR1 ENHRY, CDR2 SYGVKD. The CDR3 is 13 residues long. CDR3 protein: CAITETGTDTQYF. Written as DNA, the CDR3 is TGTGCCATCACCGAGACAGGCACGGATACGCAGTATTTT.

The rearrangement links TRBV7-9 to TRBJ2-7; 12 positions match TRBD2. Looked up from germline, CDR1 is SEHNR and CDR2 is FQNEAQ (reference sequence). The V and J ends lost 4 bases and 4 bases, in that order; junction bases with no gene match: 11. The CDR3 is made up of 17 amino acids. The DNA for the CDR3 is TGTGCCAGCAGCTGGACTAGCGGGACTGGCCCTTCTTACGAGCAGTACTTC. It specifies CASSWTSGTGPSYEQYF.

The rearrangement joins TRBV7-2 to TRBJ2-5; D is perhaps TRBD1 (6 bases). CDR1 and CDR2 from the germline V gene are SGHTA and FQGNSA. The CDR3 has 15 residues. Trimming left V 2 bases short and J 0 bases short, with 10 bases between. The CDR3 loop reads CASSLLGGYQETQYF. The CDR3 DNA is TGTGCCAGCAGCTTACTAGGGGGATACCAAGAGACCCAGTACTTC.